The 28 T cell receptor beta chains given below trace back to one sample, sequenced in a study of monozygotic twins with cystic fibrosis. Method: immunoSEQ multiplex PCR; TCRdb's copy keeps in-frame clones and lacks some. The sample lists some 33,000 clones, 75% to 95% occurring once. The sequenced material came from blood. The source of these receptors is a boy between 2 and 15 years old with cystic fibrosis.

The chain couples TRBV25-1 to TRBJ2-4; no reliable D call. The CDR3 has 13 residues. With 4 bases removed from V and 12 bases from J, the gap between germline ends came to 16 bases. Germline assignment: CDR1 MGHDK and CDR2 SYGVNS. The CDR3 DNA follows: TGTGCCAGCAGTGTCCTGGAAGATGGAAGTCAGTACTTC. Its protein product is CASSVLEDGSQYF.

The J gene is TRBJ1-5, the V gene TRBV7-9; a possible D gene is TRBD1 (5 bases). The CDR3 spans 16 residues. V dropped 4 bases and J dropped 6 bases, with 19 bases sitting between them. Germline V gives CDR1 SEHNR, CDR2 FQNEAQ (reference sequence). The CDR3 DNA is TGTGCCAGCAGCTCAACGGGACTCGGGGAGGGTCAGCCCCAGCATTTT. This encodes CASSSTGLGEGQPQHF.

V is TRBV4-3 and J is TRBJ2-7; 9 positions match TRBD2. Trimming at V came to 2 bases and at J to 1 base, leaving 12 bases not matched to a gene. This CDR3 is built from 18 residues. Germline values: CDR1 LGHNA, CDR2 YSLEER. The DNA for the CDR3 is TGCGCCAGCAGCCAAAACCTTCCGGGCGGGGGGGCATCCTACGAGCAGTACTTC. This encodes CASSQNLPGGGASYEQYF.

The chain employs TRBV11-3 and TRBJ2-7; 9 bases map to TRBD1. J lost 2 bases, V lost 5 bases, and 13 bases had no gene match. The CDR3 contains 17 residues. From germline, CDR1 is SGHNT and CDR2 YENEEA. The CDR3 protein is CASSPRVVGTGPYEQYF. CDR3 in DNA: TGTGCCAGCAGCCCTCGTGTGGTAGGGACAGGGCCCTACGAGCAGTACTTC.

This clone was recorded only once. Here the CDR3 reads CASSAVRGGYTF. Here the CDR3 DNA reads TGTGCCAGCAGCGCTGTCAGGGGCGGCTACACCTTC. The chain links TRBV7-2 to TRBJ1-2, with a tentative D call TRBD1 (6 bases). V was clipped by 5 bases and J by 8 bases, with 12 bases between them. Germline V gives CDR1 SGHTA, CDR2 FQGNSA. The CDR3 is made up of 12 amino acids.

A word on this clone: The germline gene is not matched at one end of the junction; a read error may be the cause. The chain is built from TRBV7-6 and TRBJ2-5; TRBD1 aligns across 9 bases. Germline CDR1 SGHVS, CDR2 FNYEAQ. This CDR3 region has 12 residues. The CDR3 region has the DNA TGTGCCAGCAGCTTCTTTGGGACAGGGCTGGACTTC. Its protein is CASSFFGTGLDF.

The gene calls are TRBV5-4 and TRBJ2-5; 10 bases map to TRBD2. The CDR3 loop spans 16 amino acids. Germline V gene lookup returns CDR1 SGHNT and CDR2 YYREEE (reference sequence). V lost 3 bases to trimming and J lost 5 bases; unmatched junction nucleotides: 10. The CDR3 DNA sequence: TGTGCCAGCAGCTGGATTGGGACTAGCGTCGTGGAGACCCAGTACTTC. Translation: CASSWIGTSVVETQYF.

This sequence joins TRBV6-6 and TRBJ1-1, with 7 bases aligning to TRBD1. CDR3 length: 14 amino acids. Germline-derived CDR1 and CDR2 are MNHNY and SVGAGI (reference sequence). The trim removed 8 bases at V and 0 bases at J, leaving 6 bases unmatched. The CDR3 DNA follows: TGTGCCAGCGGGCCGGGACAGTTGAACACTGAAGCTTTCTTT. Its translation: CASGPGQLNTEAFF.

This chain uses TRBV10-3 with TRBJ1-1, with TRBD1 as a possible D gene (6 bases). Trimming left V 6 bases short and J 3 bases short, with 11 bases between. CDR3 length equals 13 residues. The V gene's germline CDR1 is ENHRY and CDR2 SYGVKD. The CDR3 loop is CAIRGARDTEAFF. CDR3 sequence (DNA): TGTGCCATCAGGGGGGCTCGCGACACTGAAGCTTTCTTT.

CDR3 residues: CASSREGFRTGQSREQYF. The CDR3 nucleotides are TGCGCCAGCAGCCGAGAAGGATTTAGGACAGGGCAGTCAAGGGAGCAGTACTTC. The chain combines TRBV4-3 with TRBJ2-7; 8 bases fit TRBD1. This CDR3 is built from 18 residues. V gave up 4 bases and J gave up 7 bases; unmatched junction bases: 21. Germline assignment: CDR1 LGHNA and CDR2 YSLEER.

This sequence joins TRBV7-3 and TRBJ2-7, with 9 bases matching TRBD1. The CDR3 has 14 residues. V was pared by 5 bases and J by 2 bases, with 4 bases of the junction left unmatched. Germline CDR1 SGHTA, CDR2 FQGTGA. CDR3 protein: CASSQGTGPYEQYF. DNA of the CDR3: TGTGCCAGCAGCCAAGGGACAGGGCCCTACGAGCAGTACTTC.

In DNA form, the CDR3 reads TGTGCCAGCAGCCTCACGACTAGTTTATCTGAGACCCAGTACTTC. Amino acids: CASSLTTSLSETQYF. This chain connects TRBV11-2 to TRBJ2-5; possible D gene TRBD2, 6 bases. The ends were cut back, 5 bases at V and 5 bases at J, with 18 bases in the middle. CDR3 length: 15 residues. Germline V CDR1 and CDR2: SGHAT, FQNNGV. Complete variable domain (other parts from reference TRBV11-2 and TRBJ2-5): EAGVAQSPRYKIIEKRQSVAFWCNPISGHATLYWYQQILGQGPKLLIQFQNNGVVDDSQLPKDRFSAERLKGVDSTLKIQPAKLEDSAVYLCASSLTTSLSETQYFGPGTRLLVL.

The gene calls are TRBV6-1 and TRBJ1-6; D uncertain. The CDR3 consists of 14 residues. V lost 3 bases and J 6 bases, leaving 9 bases between the germline ends. Germline-derived CDR1 and CDR2 are MNHNS and SASEGT. The CDR3 DNA sequence: TGTGCCAGCAGTGAGAGCCGAGGTAATTCACCCCTCCACTTT. Encoded protein: CASSESRGNSPLHF.

The CDR3 protein is CASSLPDRGRTQPQHF. CDR3 nucleotide sequence: TGTGCCAGCAGCTTACCGGACAGGGGGCGTACTCAGCCCCAGCATTTT. The chain combines TRBV5-8 with TRBJ1-5; 11 nucleotides match TRBD1. CDR1 and CDR2 (germline): SGHTS, YDEGEE. V shed 2 bases and J 6 bases; nucleotides not matched to a gene: 7. The CDR3 runs to 16 residues.

This chain links TRBV27 with TRBJ1-1; D is unclear. The germline CDR1 and CDR2 sequences are MNHEY and SMNVEV (reference sequence). The ends were cut back, 4 bases at V and 1 base at J, with 7 bases in the middle. This CDR3 comprises 13 residues. The CDR3 DNA follows: TGTGCCAGCAGTTCGGGCCAGAACACTGAAGCTTTCTTT. Amino acid sequence: CASSSGQNTEAFF.

V and J are TRBV7-9 and TRBJ1-1; TRBD1 agrees at 8 bases. Germline CDR1 SEHNR, CDR2 FQNEAQ (reference sequence). V shed 5 bases and J 4 bases; nucleotides not matched to a gene: 6. The length of the CDR3 is 14 residues. The CDR3 DNA reads as TGTGCCAGCAGCGGGAGGACAGGGAGCACTGAAGCTTTCTTT. Its translation is CASSGRTGSTEAFF.

V gene TRBV15 combines with J gene TRBJ2-7; D unclear. In germline, CDR1 is LNHNV, CDR2 YYDKDF (reference sequence). The ends were cut back, 0 bases at V and 1 base at J, with 10 bases in the middle. CDR3 length: 15 amino acids. The CDR3 reads CATSRDRGPSYEQYF. CDR3 DNA sequence: TGTGCCACCAGCAGAGATCGAGGACCTTCCTACGAGCAGTACTTC.

This clone was detected once. The rearrangement uses TRBV19 and TRBJ1-2, with TRBD1 as a possible D gene (5 bases). Germline CDR1 and CDR2: LNHDA and SQIVND (reference sequence). This CDR3 contains 14 residues. Between the trimmed V and J ends, which lost 7 bases and 3 bases, there was a span of 15 bases. The CDR3 nucleotides read TGTGCCAGTATTCCCTCGAGGGGTGACTATGGCTACACCTTC. Its protein is CASIPSRGDYGYTF.

The V gene is TRBV19, the J gene TRBJ1-6; possible D gene TRBD1, 6 bases. V shed 1 base and J shed 7 bases, with 11 bases lying between them. Germline values: CDR1 LNHDA, CDR2 SQIVND (reference sequence). This CDR3 has 15 residues. The CDR3 DNA reads as TGTGCCAGTAGTATAGCTCCAGGGGAGAATTCACCCCTCCACTTT. It yields the protein CASSIAPGENSPLHF.

This sequence joins TRBV4-2 and TRBJ2-2; D gene unclear. This CDR3 is 14 amino acids long. V lost 4 bases, J lost 0 bases, and 6 bases lay in between. Germline V lookup: CDR1 LGHNA, CDR2 YNFKEQ. The CDR3 reads CASSPDPNTGELFF. The CDR3 DNA reads as TGTGCCAGCAGCCCGGACCCGAACACCGGGGAGCTGTTTTTT.

CDR3 sequence reads: CASSLTGNTIYF. The CDR3 DNA reads TGTGCCAGCAGCTTAACCGGAAACACCATATATTTT. The gene calls are TRBV7-8 and TRBJ1-3; D unclear. With 2 bases removed from V and 4 bases from J, the gap between germline ends came to 3 bases. The CDR3 length is 12 residues. In germline, CDR1 is SGHVS, CDR2 FQNEAQ.

The V and J genes are TRBV19 and TRBJ1-3; D remains unclear. This CDR3 region has 15 residues. Trimming took 3 bases from V and 5 from J, leaving 14 bases between them. Germline CDR1 is LNHDA and CDR2 is SQIVND (reference sequence). CDR3 amino acids: CASSMGREARNTIYF. CDR3 bases: TGTGCCAGTAGTATGGGCCGGGAAGCACGAAACACCATATATTTT.

The rearrangement uses TRBV18 and TRBJ1-2; TRBD1 might be the D (6 bases). V lost 2 bases and J lost 3, with 13 bases in between. The germline V gene encodes CDR1 KGHSH and CDR2 LQKENI. The CDR3 is 15 residues long. The chain's CDR3 is CASSPMSKGDYGYTF. In DNA form, the CDR3 reads TGTGCCAGCTCACCAATGTCAAAGGGGGACTATGGCTACACCTTC.

The V call is TRBV7-2, the J call TRBJ2-3; tentatively, D is TRBD2 (6 bases). The length of the CDR3 is 16 residues. Germline loops: CDR1 SGHTA, CDR2 FQGNSA. Trimming shortened V by 1 base and J by 2 bases, and 13 bases separated the two germline ends. For the CDR3, the DNA is TGTGCCAGCAGCTTAGTTGCGGGGCGACCCACAGATACGCAGTATTTT. It translates to CASSLVAGRPTDTQYF. Drawing the rest from reference TRBV7-2 and TRBJ2-3, the complete variable domain is GAGVSQSPSNKVTEKGKDVELRCDPISGHTALYWYRQSLGQGLEFLIYFQGNSAPDKSGLPSDRFSAERTGGSVSTLTIQRTQQEDSAVYLCASSLVAGRPTDTQYFGPGTRLTVL.

CDR3 in DNA: TGTGCCAGCAGTCCCCGGGACTGGGAGACCCAGTACTTC. This codes for CASSPRDWETQYF. The chain uses TRBV27 and TRBJ2-5, with a possible D match to TRBD2 (6 bases). The V gene's germline CDR1 is MNHEY and CDR2 SMNVEV (reference sequence). The V end lost 5 bases, the J end lost 5 bases, and 12 bases lay between the germline ends. This CDR3 is built from 13 residues.

This sequence joins TRBV6-5 and TRBJ1-1, with 10 bases lining up with TRBD1. The V and J ends lost 4 bases and 0 bases, in that order; junction bases with no gene match: 5. The germline gives CDR1 MNHEY, CDR2 SVGAGI. The CDR3 is 16 amino acids. The CDR3 is CASSLGQGEMNTEAFF. The CDR3 coding sequence is TGTGCCAGCAGTTTAGGACAGGGGGAAATGAACACTGAAGCTTTCTTT.

The chain recombines TRBV15 with TRBJ1-1, with 8 bases aligning to TRBD1. The CDR3 sequence is 15 residues long. Unmatched junction bases numbered 3, after V lost 1 base and J lost 2 bases. The germline V gene has CDR1 LNHNV and CDR2 YYDKDF (reference sequence). CDR3 sequence reads: CATSRGTGGNTEAFF. CDR3 nucleotides: TGTGCCACCAGCAGAGGTACAGGGGGAAACACTGAAGCTTTCTTT. The full variable domain, completed using reference TRBV15 and TRBJ1-1, is DAMVIQNPRYQVTQFGKPVTLSCSQTLNHNVMYWYQQKSSQAPKLLFHYYDKDFNNEADTPDNFQSRRPNTSFCFLDIRSPGLGDTAMYLCATSRGTGGNTEAFFGQGTRLTVV.

This clone was counted a single time. A junction end diverges from the germline sequence, so it may reflect a read error. V is TRBV11-3 and J is TRBJ2-5; D tentatively reads TRBD1 or TRBD2 (5 bases each). This CDR3 spans 13 amino acids. Germline values: CDR1 SGHNT, CDR2 YENEEA. CDR3 loop: CASSYGTQGTQYF. As DNA, the CDR3 is TGTGCCAGCAGCTACGGGACCCAAGGGACCCAGTACTTC. Filled out from reference TRBV11-3 and TRBJ2-5, the complete variable domain reads EAGVVQSPRYKIIEKKQPVAFWCNPISGHNTLYWYLQNLGQGPELLIRYENEEAVDDSQLPKDRFSAERLKGVDSTLKIQPAELGDSAVYLCASSYGTQGTQYFGPGTRLLVL.